The rows below give T cell receptor beta chains drawn from one sample of a study of T cell repertoires in cytomegalovirus infection. These receptors' antigens are unknown. TCRdb processed the reads anew with MiXCR; each CDR3 protein has one entry. The data show around 900,000 distinct CDR3 sequences, around 29% seen once. Here the sequenced sample was cultured CD8+ T cells from PBMCs, taken from culture after CMV antigen stimulation. The receptors shown here come from a human donor in good health (CMV status not recorded). Some clones in this sample may be carry-over from other donors' samples. Both conserved end residues are part of each CDR3. The order of the fields is V gene, J gene, D gene, CDR3 protein. D genes are given only for firm matches.

v_gene: TRBV9; j_gene: TRBJ1-2; d_gene: TRBD1; CDR3aa: CASSAVRDRAIGYTF
v_gene: TRBV19; j_gene: TRBJ2-1; d_gene: TRBD1; CDR3aa: CASTPGQGYEQFF
v_gene: TRBV12-3/TRBV12-4; j_gene: TRBJ1-1; d_gene: -; CDR3aa: CASSLPAVPRVNTEAFF
v_gene: TRBV14; j_gene: TRBJ2-1; d_gene: TRBD2; CDR3aa: CASSPRTSGEPYNEQFF
v_gene: TRBV6-1; j_gene: TRBJ1-2; d_gene: TRBD1; CDR3aa: CASHLKPILDRGYGYTF
v_gene: TRBV6-2/TRBV6-3; j_gene: TRBJ1-2; d_gene: -; CDR3aa: CASSYLLLDGDNYGYTF
v_gene: TRBV7-6; j_gene: TRBJ2-7; d_gene: TRBD1; CDR3aa: CASSPGTGSREQYF
v_gene: TRBV7-9; j_gene: TRBJ2-5; d_gene: TRBD2; CDR3aa: CASRPLRGAQETQYF
v_gene: TRBV20-1; j_gene: TRBJ1-5; d_gene: -; CDR3aa: CSARDRSRQYSNQPQHF
v_gene: TRBV7-9; j_gene: TRBJ2-1; d_gene: -; CDR3aa: CASSPSRGIHNEQFF
v_gene: TRBV11-3; j_gene: TRBJ1-1; d_gene: TRBD1; CDR3aa: CASSLQTGPNTEAFF
v_gene: TRBV20-1; j_gene: TRBJ2-1; d_gene: -; CDR3aa: CSATFVIRTYNEQFF
v_gene: TRBV28; j_gene: TRBJ1-5; d_gene: TRBD1; CDR3aa: CASSDPRDSLRNQPQHF
v_gene: TRBV7-6; j_gene: TRBJ2-1; d_gene: -; CDR3aa: CASSPGAEQFF
v_gene: TRBV5-4; j_gene: TRBJ1-2; d_gene: -; CDR3aa: CASSLVDRANYGYTF
v_gene: TRBV19; j_gene: TRBJ1-6; d_gene: -; CDR3aa: CASSETWGNPLHF
v_gene: TRBV7-6; j_gene: TRBJ2-1; d_gene: -; CDR3aa: CASSLLPGGHEQFF
v_gene: TRBV19; j_gene: TRBJ2-1; d_gene: TRBD1; CDR3aa: CASSEPDRGLYNEQFF
v_gene: TRBV12-3/TRBV12-4; j_gene: TRBJ2-3; d_gene: TRBD2; CDR3aa: CASSGTSGGERAQYF
v_gene: TRBV7-9; j_gene: TRBJ2-1; d_gene: TRBD2; CDR3aa: CASSVKGGGRGNEQFF
v_gene: TRBV25-1; j_gene: TRBJ1-3; d_gene: -; CDR3aa: CASSTPQGFGGNTIYF
v_gene: TRBV27; j_gene: TRBJ2-7; d_gene: TRBD1; CDR3aa: CASSPQPGTGHEQYF
v_gene: TRBV7-2; j_gene: TRBJ1-2; d_gene: -; CDR3aa: CASSSGLYGYTF
v_gene: TRBV11-2; j_gene: TRBJ2-5; d_gene: -; CDR3aa: CASSLVGATWGQETQYF
v_gene: TRBV15; j_gene: TRBJ2-1; d_gene: -; CDR3aa: CATSRDRMHYNEQFF
v_gene: TRBV27; j_gene: TRBJ2-6; d_gene: TRBD1; CDR3aa: CASRRQGQLSGANVLTF
v_gene: TRBV20-1; j_gene: TRBJ2-6; d_gene: -; CDR3aa: CSAPQWTSSGANVLTF
v_gene: TRBV2; j_gene: TRBJ2-3; d_gene: TRBD2; CDR3aa: CASSEGRGEHTDTQYF
v_gene: TRBV6-5; j_gene: TRBJ2-7; d_gene: -; CDR3aa: CASSYNILYGGPYEQYF
v_gene: TRBV2; j_gene: TRBJ2-1; d_gene: TRBD1; CDR3aa: CASSEFRGLYNEQFF
v_gene: TRBV19; j_gene: TRBJ1-1; d_gene: -; CDR3aa: CASSLLGRDTEAFF
v_gene: TRBV19; j_gene: TRBJ1-1; d_gene: -; CDR3aa: CAIKTDTEAFF